This entry lists 27 T cell receptor beta chains sequenced from one sample in a study of T cells in Graves' hyperthyroidism and ophthalmopathy. The source material, RNA transcripts, was used to amplify TCR beta CDR3 regions. Researchers ran a first-round RT-PCR on the TCR CDR3 using the HTBI primer set. MiXCR, run by TCRdb on the multiplex PCR reads, gives a single entry per CDR3 protein. The sample consists of more than 550,000 distinct CDR3 sequences, approximately 15% of them appearing once. The sample consisted of blood. The receptor set was obtained from a man over 45 with Graves' hyperthyroidism.

This clonotype has ten or more counts. The V gene is TRBV30, the J gene TRBJ1-1; no definite D call. Deletions cut 4 bases from V and 3 bases from J, with 12 bases between. The CDR3 spans 13 residues. Germline CDR1 GTSNPN, CDR2 SVGIG (reference sequence). Here the CDR3 reads CAWTRTEYTEAFF. The CDR3 region has the DNA TGTGCCTGGACTAGGACTGAATACACTGAAGCTTTCTTT.

As for this clonotype: This may come from a read error, since a much larger clone is one base off. Here the CDR3 omits its conserved ending phenylalanine or tryptophan, so a read error is the likely source. The V gene is TRBV30, the J gene TRBJ1-1, with D maybe TRBD1 (5 bases). V lost 0 bases, J lost 0 bases, and 8 bases lay in between. The CDR3 covers 14 residues. Germline lookup yields CDR1 GTSNPN and CDR2 SVGIG (reference sequence). CDR3 DNA: TGTGCCTGGAGTGTTCGGGGCTTGAACACTGAAGCTTTCCTT. Its protein product is CAWSVRGLNTEAFL.

This clonotype was seen at least ten times. The chain uses TRBV3-1 and TRBJ2-1, with a tentative D call TRBD2 (5 bases). Trimming took 5 bases from V and 3 from J, leaving 17 bases between them. This CDR3 has 16 amino acids. The germline gives CDR1 LGHDT, CDR2 YNNKEL (reference sequence). The DNA for the CDR3 is TGTGCCAGCAGCTATCGGGGTTCCTTGCTCTACAATGAGCAGTTCTTC. Amino acid sequence: CASSYRGSLLYNEQFF.

The sample holds many counts of this clonotype. This chain connects TRBV6-1 to TRBJ2-7, with D maybe TRBD2 (5 bases). Germline CDR1 MNHNS, CDR2 SASEGT. V lost 5 bases to trimming and J lost 5 bases, with 10 bases between them. The CDR3 is 12 amino acids. CDR3 in DNA: TGTGCCAGCAGTAATCCCGGGGACGAGCAGTACTTC. The encoded protein is CASSNPGDEQYF.

Comments on this clonotype: At one end, the junction sequence differs from germline, possibly due to a read error. V and J are TRBV24-1 and TRBJ2-7, with TRBD1 matching 12 bases. The CDR3 is 15 residues long. The germline V gene has CDR1 KGHDR and CDR2 SFDVKD. This chain's CDR3 is CAISEPGQGAYEQYF. CDR3 sequence (DNA): TGTGCCATCAGTGAACCGGGACAGGGGGCTTACGAGCAGTACTTC.

This clonotype showed up just a few times. The chain is built from TRBV6-1 and TRBJ1-6; possible D gene TRBD1, 6 bases. Germline V lookup: CDR1 MNHNS, CDR2 SASEGT. The V end was cut by 7 bases, the J end by 10 bases, with 14 bases between. The CDR3 has 13 residues. CDR3 residues: CASTPWRGSPLHF. CDR3 bases: TGTGCCAGCACCCCCTGGAGGGGGTCACCCCTCCACTTT.

On this clonotype itself: A read error may explain this, as a much larger clone is one base away. V and J are TRBV11-2 and TRBJ2-5, with a weak D call TRBD2 (5 bases). V lost 1 base, J lost 7 bases, and 13 bases lay in between. The CDR3 loop spans 14 amino acids. Germline assignment: CDR1 SGHAT and CDR2 FQNNGV. CDR3 sequence (DNA): TGTGCCAGCAGCTTAGGAAGCGGATGGGGGACCCAGTACTTC. Protein sequence: CASSLGSGWGTQYF.

This clonotype has just a few counts. J is TRBJ1-2 and V is TRBV12-3 or TRBV12-4; TRBD1 matches 7 bases. The CDR3 length is 12 residues. The J segment lost 4 bases and the V segment lost 7 bases, leaving 3 bases of the junction unmatched. The CDR3 sequence: CASTGQPYGYTF. CDR3 DNA sequence: TGTGCCAGCACGGGACAGCCCTATGGCTACACCTTC.

The chain's CDR3 is CASSPGVSGILGTDTQYF. CDR3 nucleotides: TGTGCCAGCAGCCCCGGTGTTAGCGGGATTTTGGGCACAGATACGCAGTATTTT. The V call is TRBV7-3, the J call TRBJ2-3, with 8 positions matching TRBD2. Losses at the gene ends were 5 bases for V and 1 base for J; bases not matched to a gene: 14. The CDR3 sequence is 18 residues long. CDR1 and CDR2 from the germline V gene are SGHTA and FQGTGA.

Details on this clonotype: This may be a read error, as it is one base from a much larger clone. The rearrangement links TRBV27 to TRBJ2-2; 10 positions match TRBD2. Germline CDR1 MNHEY, CDR2 SMNVEV (reference sequence). The CDR3 has 16 residues. The CDR3 reads CASSLRLAGSTGELSF. The CDR3 DNA follows: TGTGCCAGCAGTTTAAGACTAGCGGGTAGCACCGGGGAGCTGTCTTTT.

V is TRBV6-1 and J is TRBJ2-3; 7 bases line up with TRBD2. In germline, CDR1 is MNHNS, CDR2 SASEGT. CDR3 length: 13 amino acids. The ends lost 6 bases at V and 8 bases at J; junction bases unmatched: 8. The CDR3 protein is CASRPRTRGTQYF. The CDR3 coding sequence is TGTGCCAGCAGACCCAGGACTAGGGGTACGCAGTATTTT.

The chain carries TRBV18 and TRBJ2-4, with a possible D match to TRBD1 (6 bases). From germline, CDR1 is KGHSH and CDR2 LQKENI. The length of the CDR3 is 13 residues. The V and J ends lost 0 bases and 11 bases respectively, with 11 bases between them. CDR3 sequence (DNA): TGTGCCAGCTCACCACCGATGGACAGCCTTCAGTACTTC. Encoded protein: CASSPPMDSLQYF.

This clonotype was observed at least ten times. CDR3 coding DNA: TGTGCCACCAGTGACACAGGGAACCCCTATGGCTACACCTTC. The encoded protein is CATSDTGNPYGYTF. The chain carries TRBV24-1 and TRBJ1-2, with D tentatively TRBD1 (6 bases). CDR1 is KGHDR, CDR2 SFDVKD, per germline. This CDR3 spans 14 amino acids. The V and J ends lost 4 bases and 4 bases respectively, with 12 bases between them.

The rearrangement joins TRBV2 to TRBJ1-3; 10 bases map to TRBD1. Trimming removed 6 bases from V and 0 bases from J; junction bases left unmatched: 14. Germline CDR1 reads SNHLY; CDR2 reads FYNNEI. There are 19 residues in the CDR3. Written as DNA, the CDR3 is TGTGCCAGCAGCGCCTCGAGCGGGACAGGGGCCCACTCTGGAAACACCATATATTTT. It encodes CASSASSGTGAHSGNTIYF.

This clonotype was counted ten times or more. V usage is TRBV18 and J usage is TRBJ1-5; possible D gene TRBD1, 6 bases. Trimming pared 4 bases from V and 3 bases from J, leaving 10 bases between. The germline V gene has CDR1 KGHSH and CDR2 LQKENI. The CDR3 loop spans 14 amino acids. The CDR3 DNA reads as TGTGCCAGCTCACGAGACAGGAACAATCAGCCCCAGCATTTT. Translated: CASSRDRNNQPQHF.

This clonotype was recorded at least ten times. This chain uses TRBV27 with TRBJ1-4; 9 positions agree with TRBD1. With 6 bases clipped from V and 8 bases from J, the junction kept 7 bases outside the gene matches. The CDR3 has 14 residues. Per the germline V gene, CDR1 is MNHEY and CDR2 is SMNVEV (reference sequence). The CDR3 bases are TGTGCCAGCAGACAACAGGGGGCGAAAGAAAAACTGTTTTTT. Residues: CASRQQGAKEKLFF. The complete variable domain, with remaining parts taken from reference TRBV27 and TRBJ1-4, reads EAQVTQNPRYLITVTGKKLTVTCSQNMNHEYMSWYRQDPGLGLRQIYYSMNVEVTDKGDVPEGYKVSRKEKRNFPLILESPSPNQTSLYFCASRQQGAKEKLFFGSGTQLSVL.

This clonotype showed up many times. This sequence joins TRBV14 and TRBJ2-1; 9 nucleotides line up with TRBD2. The CDR3 loop spans 15 amino acids. Germline CDR1 and CDR2: SGHDN and FVKESK. The V gene end was trimmed by 4 bases and the J gene end by 7 bases; junction bases not matched to a gene: 8. In DNA, the CDR3 is TGTGCCAGCAGCCCAGGGACTAGCAGGTTAAATGAGCAGTTCTTC. Its translation is CASSPGTSRLNEQFF.

The gene calls are TRBV28 and TRBJ2-7; D perhaps matches TRBD2 (5 bases). This CDR3 is 14 amino acids long. Per the germline V gene, CDR1 is MDHEN and CDR2 is SYDVKM. With 4 bases removed from V and 3 bases from J, the gap between germline ends came to 13 bases. The CDR3 is CASSSPPAVYEQYF. CDR3 nucleotide sequence: TGTGCCAGCAGTTCACCCCCAGCGGTCTACGAGCAGTACTTC.

The chain carries TRBV5-6 and TRBJ1-1; TRBD1 aligns across 7 bases. This CDR3 comprises 16 residues. J was trimmed by 4 bases and V by 4 bases; bases with no gene match: 13. Germline lookup yields CDR1 SGHDT and CDR2 YYEEEE. The CDR3 sequence: CASSPTRGTEGTEAFF. In nucleotides, the CDR3 is TGTGCCAGCAGCCCGACCCGCGGGACAGAGGGCACTGAAGCTTTCTTT.

J is TRBJ2-2 and V is TRBV9; D not certain. Germline V gene data show CDR1 as SGDLS and CDR2 as YYNGEE. This CDR3 has 13 amino acids. V was trimmed by 4 bases and J by 6 bases, leaving 10 bases between them. The CDR3 region has the DNA TGTGCCAGCAGCATAGACGGTTCCGGGGAGCTGTTTTTT. Its protein product is CASSIDGSGELFF.

This clonotype has a count of ten or more. This chain uses TRBV6-1 with TRBJ1-6, with no clear D. Germline V CDR1 and CDR2: MNHNS, SASEGT. The CDR3 is 13 residues long. Trimming stripped 6 bases from V and 10 bases from J, with 13 bases between. CDR3 DNA sequence: TGTGCCAGCAGGGGTTTTGTGGAATCACCCCTCCACTTT. The encoded protein is CASRGFVESPLHF.

This clonotype was counted a few times. The V call is TRBV4-3, the J call TRBJ2-7, with D unclear. Trimming took 4 bases from V and 3 from J, leaving 13 bases between them. The CDR3 covers 14 residues. Looked up from germline, CDR1 is LGHNA and CDR2 is YSLEER. CDR3 DNA sequence: TGCGCCAGCAGCCTCAACTGGGAAAGCTACGAGCAGTACTTC. Protein: CASSLNWESYEQYF.

This clonotype was detected ten times or more. V usage is TRBV7-3 and J usage is TRBJ2-5; D possibly corresponds to TRBD2 (6 bases). Per germline, CDR1 SGHTA and CDR2 FQGTGA. Trimming stripped 5 bases from V and 7 bases from J, with 14 bases between. The CDR3 extends over 13 amino acids. The CDR3 nucleotides are TGTGCCAGCAGCCGGGGGACGCAGTTGACCCAGTACTTC. It encodes CASSRGTQLTQYF. Supplemented by reference TRBV7-3 and TRBJ2-5, the full variable domain reads GAGVSQTPSNKVTEKGKYVELRCDPISGHTALYWYRQSLGQGPEFLIYFQGTGAADDSGLPNDRFFAVRPEGSVSTLKIQRTERGDSAVYLCASSRGTQLTQYFGPGTRLLVL.

This clonotype was observed at least ten times. The chain is built from TRBV7-2 and TRBJ2-4; D tentatively fits TRBD1 or TRBD2 (5 bases each). V lost 5 bases and J lost 4, with 12 bases in between. Germline V gene lookup returns CDR1 SGHTA and CDR2 FQGNSA. CDR3 size: 14 residues. CDR3 sequence: CASSAWDRKNIQYF. In nucleotides, the CDR3 is TGTGCCAGCAGCGCCTGGGACCGTAAAAACATTCAGTACTTC.

Regarding this clonotype: One end of the junction varies from germline; a read error may be responsible. V and J are TRBV5-1 and TRBJ2-7, with 9 bases aligning to TRBD2. CDR3 length equals 16 residues. Germline V CDR1 and CDR2: SGHRS, YFSETQ. The CDR3 DNA is TGCGCCAGCAGTTCGGGGGGTGTAGCGGGAGAAGGCGAGCAGTGCTTC. This encodes CASSSGGVAGEGEQCF.

This clonotype has more than one count but fewer than ten. The V and J genes are TRBV5-1 and TRBJ1-5; D call uncertain. V was clipped by 0 bases and J by 1 base, with 5 bases between them. This CDR3 is 14 amino acids long. Germline loops: CDR1 SGHRS, CDR2 YFSETQ. The CDR3 DNA reads TGCGCCAGCAGCTTGGATCACAGCAATCAGCCCCAGCATTTT. Its translation: CASSLDHSNQPQHF.

The J gene is TRBJ1-1, the V gene TRBV10-1; D is perhaps TRBD1 (6 bases). Trimming removed 6 bases from V and 0 bases from J, with 8 bases in between. This CDR3 has 13 residues. Germline lookup yields CDR1 WNHNN and CDR2 SYGVQD (reference sequence). CDR3 sequence (DNA): TGCGCCAGCAGCGGGACAATGAACACTGAAGCTTTCTTT. Encoded protein: CASSGTMNTEAFF.